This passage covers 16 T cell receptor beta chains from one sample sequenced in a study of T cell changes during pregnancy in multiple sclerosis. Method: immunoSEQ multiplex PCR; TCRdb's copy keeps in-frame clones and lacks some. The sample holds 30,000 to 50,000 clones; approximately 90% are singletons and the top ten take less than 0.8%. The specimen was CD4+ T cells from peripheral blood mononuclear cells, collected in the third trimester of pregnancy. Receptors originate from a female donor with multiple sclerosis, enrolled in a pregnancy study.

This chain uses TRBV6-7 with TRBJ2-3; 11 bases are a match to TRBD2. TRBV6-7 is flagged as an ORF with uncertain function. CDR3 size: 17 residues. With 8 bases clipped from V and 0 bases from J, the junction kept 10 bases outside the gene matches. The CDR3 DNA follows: TGTGCCAGCGCGGGACTAGCGGTCTCACATAGCACAGATACGCAGTATTTT. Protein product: CASAGLAVSHSTDTQYF.

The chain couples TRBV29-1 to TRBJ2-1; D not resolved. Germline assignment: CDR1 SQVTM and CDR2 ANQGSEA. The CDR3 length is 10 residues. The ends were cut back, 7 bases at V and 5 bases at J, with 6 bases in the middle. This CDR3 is CSGANNEQFF. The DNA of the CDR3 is TGCAGCGGGGCCAACAATGAGCAGTTCTTC.

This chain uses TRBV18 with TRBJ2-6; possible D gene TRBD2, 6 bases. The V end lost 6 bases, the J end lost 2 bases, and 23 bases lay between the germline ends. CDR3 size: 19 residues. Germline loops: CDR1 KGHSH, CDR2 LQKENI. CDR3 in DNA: TGTGCCAGCTCCCCGAACCAACCGGGGGTGGTAGCTGGGGCCAACGTCCTGACTTTC. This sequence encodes CASSPNQPGVVAGANVLTF. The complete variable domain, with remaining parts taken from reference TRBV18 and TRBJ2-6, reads NAGVMQNPRHLVRRRGQEARLRCSPMKGHSHVYWYRQLPEEGLKFMVYLQKENIIDESGMPKERFSAEFPKEGPSILRIQQVVRGDSAAYFCASSPNQPGVVAGANVLTFGAGSRLTVL.

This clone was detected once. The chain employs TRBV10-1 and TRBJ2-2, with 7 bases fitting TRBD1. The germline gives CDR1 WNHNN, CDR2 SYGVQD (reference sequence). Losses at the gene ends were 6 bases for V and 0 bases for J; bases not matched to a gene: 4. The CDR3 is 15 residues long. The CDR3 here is CASSTGTANTGELFF. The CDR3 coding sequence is TGCGCCAGCAGCACCGGGACAGCGAACACCGGGGAGCTGTTTTTT.

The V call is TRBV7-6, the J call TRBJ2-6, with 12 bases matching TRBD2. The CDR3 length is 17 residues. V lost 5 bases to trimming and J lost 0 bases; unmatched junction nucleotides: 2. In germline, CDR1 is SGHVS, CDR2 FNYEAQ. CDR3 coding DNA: TGTGCCAGCAGCCCGGGACTAGCGGGCTCTGGGGCCAACGTCCTGACTTTC. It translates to CASSPGLAGSGANVLTF.

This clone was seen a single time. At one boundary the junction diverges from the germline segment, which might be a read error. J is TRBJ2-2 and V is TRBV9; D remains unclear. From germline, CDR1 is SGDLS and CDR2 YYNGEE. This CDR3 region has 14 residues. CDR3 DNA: TGTGCCAGCAGCGTAACGGCCAACAGCGGGGAGCTGTTTTTT. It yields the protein CASSVTANSGELFF.

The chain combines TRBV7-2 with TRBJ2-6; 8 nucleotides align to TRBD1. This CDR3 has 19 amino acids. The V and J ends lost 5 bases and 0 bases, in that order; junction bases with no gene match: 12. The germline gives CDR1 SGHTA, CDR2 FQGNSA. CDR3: CASSPGQGGTLSGANVLTF. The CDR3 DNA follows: TGTGCCAGCAGCCCCGGACAGGGAGGAACCCTCTCTGGGGCCAACGTCCTGACTTTC.

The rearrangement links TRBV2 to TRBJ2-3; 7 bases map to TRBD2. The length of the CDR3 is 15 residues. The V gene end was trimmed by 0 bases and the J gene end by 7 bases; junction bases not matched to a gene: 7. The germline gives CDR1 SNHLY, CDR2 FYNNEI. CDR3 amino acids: CASSEARGGGNTQYF. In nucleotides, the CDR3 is TGTGCCAGCAGTGAAGCGCGTGGCGGGGGAAATACGCAGTATTTT. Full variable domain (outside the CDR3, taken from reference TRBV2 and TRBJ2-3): EPEVTQTPSHQVTQMGQEVILRCVPISNHLYFYWYRQILGQKVEFLVSFYNNEISEKSEIFDDQFSVERPDGSNFTLKIRSTKLEDSAMYFCASSEARGGGNTQYFGPGTRLTVL.

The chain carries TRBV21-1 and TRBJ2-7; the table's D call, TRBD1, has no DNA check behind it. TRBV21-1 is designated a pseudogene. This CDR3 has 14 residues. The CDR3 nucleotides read TGTGCCAGCAGCAAAGGTGGGCAAAACTACGAGCAGTACTTC. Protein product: CASSKGGQNYEQYF.

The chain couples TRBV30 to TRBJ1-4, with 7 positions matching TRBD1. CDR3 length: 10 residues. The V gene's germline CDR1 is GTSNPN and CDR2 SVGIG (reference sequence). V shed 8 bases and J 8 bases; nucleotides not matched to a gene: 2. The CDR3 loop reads CAGTEEKLFF. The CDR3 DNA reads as TGTGCCGGGACAGAAGAAAAACTGTTTTTT. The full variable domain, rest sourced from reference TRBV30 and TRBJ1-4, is SQTIHQWPATLVQPVGSPLSLECTVEGTSNPNLYWYRQAAGRGLQLLFYSVGIGQISSEVPQNLSASRPQDRQFILSSKKLLLSDSGFYLCAGTEEKLFFGSGTQLSVL.

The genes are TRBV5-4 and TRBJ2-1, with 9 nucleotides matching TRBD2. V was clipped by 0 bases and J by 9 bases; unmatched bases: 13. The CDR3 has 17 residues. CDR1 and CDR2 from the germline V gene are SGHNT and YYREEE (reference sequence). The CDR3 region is CASSLAGVSGSRGEQFF. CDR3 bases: TGTGCCAGCAGCTTGGCCGGGGTTAGCGGGAGCCGCGGTGAGCAGTTCTTC.

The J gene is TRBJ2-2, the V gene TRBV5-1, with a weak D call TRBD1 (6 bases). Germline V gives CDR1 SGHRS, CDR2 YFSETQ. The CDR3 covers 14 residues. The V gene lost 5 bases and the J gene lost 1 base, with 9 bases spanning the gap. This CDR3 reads CASRSDRNTGELFF. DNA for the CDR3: TGCGCCAGCAGGTCGGACAGGAACACCGGGGAGCTGTTTTTT.

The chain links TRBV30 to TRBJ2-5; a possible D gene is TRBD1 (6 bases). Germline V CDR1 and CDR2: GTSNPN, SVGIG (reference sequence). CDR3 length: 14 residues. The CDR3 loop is CAYSPRTVKETQYF. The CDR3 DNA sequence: TGTGCTTACTCCCCAAGGACAGTTAAAGAGACCCAGTACTTC.

This CDR3 reads CALGQGLNTEAFF. CDR3 DNA sequence: TGTGCCCTAGGTCAGGGACTTAACACTGAAGCTTTCTTT. The rearrangement links TRBV30 to TRBJ1-1; TRBD1 is a possible D gene (5 bases). The CDR3 extends over 13 amino acids. Trimming took 8 bases from V and 2 from J, leaving 15 bases between them. Per the germline V gene, CDR1 is GTSNPN and CDR2 is SVGIG (reference sequence).

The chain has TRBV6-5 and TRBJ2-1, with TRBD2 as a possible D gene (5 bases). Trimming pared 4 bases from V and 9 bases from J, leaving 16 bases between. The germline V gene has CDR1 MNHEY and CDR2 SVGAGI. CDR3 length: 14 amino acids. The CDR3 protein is CASSSDRRYGEQFF. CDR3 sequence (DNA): TGTGCCAGCAGTTCCGATAGGAGGTACGGTGAGCAGTTCTTC.

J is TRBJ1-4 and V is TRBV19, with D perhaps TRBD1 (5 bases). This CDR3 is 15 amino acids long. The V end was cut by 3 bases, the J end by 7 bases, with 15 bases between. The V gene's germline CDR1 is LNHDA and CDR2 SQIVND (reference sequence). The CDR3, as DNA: TGTGCCAGTAGTATCCCCAGGGTAAGGGGTGAAAAACTGTTTTTT. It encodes CASSIPRVRGEKLFF.